Presented here are 7 T cell receptor beta chains from one specimen sequenced in a study of cytomegalovirus exposure and HLA in healthy donors. 13 Jbeta primers and 60 Vbeta primers were used for the PCR. The assay was immunoSEQ multiplex PCR, and TCRdb's table has in-frame clones only and misses some. The sample includes about 150,000 clones, around 72% seen only once; the top ten take around 4.2%. Sequencing was carried out using PBMCs. All receptors come from a man aged 50 to 60 in good health and CMV-seropositive.

There are a few counts of this clone. The chain combines TRBV5-1 with TRBJ1-1; maybe TRBD1 (6 bases). The germline CDR1 and CDR2 sequences are SGHRS and YFSETQ. Trimming cost V 1 base and J 3 bases, with 10 bases left between them. There are 14 residues in the CDR3. For the CDR3, the DNA is TGCGCCAGCAGCTTGATAGGGGGTGACACTGAAGCTTTCTTT. This translates into CASSLIGGDTEAFF.

This clone was detected once. The J gene is TRBJ1-4, the V gene TRBV7-3; TRBD1 agrees at 9 bases. The CDR3 runs 15 residues. The trim removed 5 bases at V and 7 bases at J, leaving 8 bases unmatched. Germline CDR1 reads SGHTA; CDR2 reads FQGTGA. CDR3 residues: CASSLTGTGTEKLFF. For the CDR3, the DNA is TGTGCCAGCAGCCTCACCGGGACAGGGACTGAAAAACTGTTTTTT.

V gene TRBV11-2 combines with J gene TRBJ2-7; TRBD2 might be the D (6 bases). The CDR3 runs to 15 residues. V lost 5 bases and J 3 bases, leaving 17 bases between the germline ends. Germline loops: CDR1 SGHAT, CDR2 FQNNGV. The CDR3 protein is CASSASGDSYYEQYF. As DNA, the CDR3 is TGTGCCAGCAGCGCCTCTGGGGACTCATACTACGAGCAGTACTTC. The variable domain in full, completed from reference TRBV11-2 and TRBJ2-7, reads EAGVAQSPRYKIIEKRQSVAFWCNPISGHATLYWYQQILGQGPKLLIQFQNNGVVDDSQLPKDRFSAERLKGVDSTLKIQPAKLEDSAVYLCASSASGDSYYEQYFGPGTRLTVT.

In its sample, this clone was seen a few times. The rearrangement joins TRBV6-4 to TRBJ2-3; 12 positions agree with TRBD2. CDR1 is MRHNA, CDR2 SNTAGT, per germline. The V gene end was trimmed by 4 bases and the J gene end by 2 bases; junction bases not matched to a gene: 1. CDR3 size: 15 residues. CDR3 bases: TGTGCCAGCAGTGCTAGCGGGGGGGCCACAGATACGCAGTATTTT. Translated, it gives CASSASGGATDTQYF.

The chain is built from TRBV5-6 and TRBJ2-5, with D possibly TRBD1 on 6 matching bases. Germline V lookup: CDR1 SGHDT, CDR2 YYEEEE. Trimming shortened V by 5 bases and J by 1 base, and 12 bases separated the two germline ends. The CDR3 is made up of 14 amino acids. The CDR3 sequence: CASRSQGTQETQYF. Here the CDR3 DNA reads TGTGCCAGCAGGTCTCAGGGGACCCAAGAGACCCAGTACTTC.

The J gene is TRBJ2-3, the V gene TRBV27, with unresolved D. Trimming removed 2 bases at V and 3 bases at J, with 9 bases between. CDR3 length: 14 residues. The germline V gene encodes CDR1 MNHEY and CDR2 SMNVEV (reference sequence). CDR3 amino acids: CASSLMVATDTQYF. The CDR3 DNA reads as TGTGCCAGCAGTTTAATGGTAGCAACAGATACGCAGTATTTT.

The CDR3 DNA sequence: TGTGCCAGCAGACTCGGGACAGGGAACACTGAAGCTTTCTTT. Its protein product is CASRLGTGNTEAFF. The chain carries TRBV5-4 and TRBJ1-1; 8 nucleotides match TRBD1. CDR3 length: 14 amino acids. Germline V CDR1 and CDR2: SGHNT, YYREEE (reference sequence). After removal of 5 bases from V and 1 base from J, the junction contained 4 bases not matched to a gene.